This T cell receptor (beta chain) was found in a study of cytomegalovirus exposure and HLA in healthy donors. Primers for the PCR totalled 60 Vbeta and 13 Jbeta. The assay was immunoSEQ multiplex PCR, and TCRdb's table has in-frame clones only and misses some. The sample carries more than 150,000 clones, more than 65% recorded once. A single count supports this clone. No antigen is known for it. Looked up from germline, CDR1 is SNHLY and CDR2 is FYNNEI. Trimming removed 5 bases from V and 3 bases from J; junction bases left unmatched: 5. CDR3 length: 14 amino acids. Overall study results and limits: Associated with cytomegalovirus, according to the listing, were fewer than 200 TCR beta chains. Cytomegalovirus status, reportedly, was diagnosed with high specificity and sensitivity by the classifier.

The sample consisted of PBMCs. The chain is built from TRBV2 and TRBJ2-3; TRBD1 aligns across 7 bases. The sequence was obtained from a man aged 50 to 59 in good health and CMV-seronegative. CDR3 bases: TGTGCCAGCAGTCGTTACAGGGGAACAGATACGCAGTATTTT. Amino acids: CASSRYRGTDTQYF.